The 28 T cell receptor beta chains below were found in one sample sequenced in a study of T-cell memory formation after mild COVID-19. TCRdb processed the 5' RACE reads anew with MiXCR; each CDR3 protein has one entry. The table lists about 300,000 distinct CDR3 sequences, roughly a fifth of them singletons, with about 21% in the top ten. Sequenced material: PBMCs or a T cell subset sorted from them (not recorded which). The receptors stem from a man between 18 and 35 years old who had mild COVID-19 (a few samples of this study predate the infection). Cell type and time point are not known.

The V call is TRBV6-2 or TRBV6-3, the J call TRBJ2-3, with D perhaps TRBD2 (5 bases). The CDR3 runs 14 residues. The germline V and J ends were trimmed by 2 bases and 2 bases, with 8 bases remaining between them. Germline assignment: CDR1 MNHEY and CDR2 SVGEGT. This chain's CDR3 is CASSYTGVTDTQYF. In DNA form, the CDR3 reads TGTGCCAGCAGTTACACCGGGGTCACAGATACGCAGTATTTT.

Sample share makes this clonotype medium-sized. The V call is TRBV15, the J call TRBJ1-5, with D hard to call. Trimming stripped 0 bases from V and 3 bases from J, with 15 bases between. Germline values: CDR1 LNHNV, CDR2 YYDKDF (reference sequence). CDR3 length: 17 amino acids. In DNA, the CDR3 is TGTGCCACCAGCAGAGAATGGGCCGTTCCGTTCAATCAGCCCCAGCATTTT. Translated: CATSREWAVPFNQPQHF.

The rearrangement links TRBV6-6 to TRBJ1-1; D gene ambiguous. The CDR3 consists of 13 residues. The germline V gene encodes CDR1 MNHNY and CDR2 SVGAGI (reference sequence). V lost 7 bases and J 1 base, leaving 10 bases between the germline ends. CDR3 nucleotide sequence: TGTGCCAGCACCATATGGGAGAACACTGAAGCTTTCTTT. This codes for CASTIWENTEAFF.

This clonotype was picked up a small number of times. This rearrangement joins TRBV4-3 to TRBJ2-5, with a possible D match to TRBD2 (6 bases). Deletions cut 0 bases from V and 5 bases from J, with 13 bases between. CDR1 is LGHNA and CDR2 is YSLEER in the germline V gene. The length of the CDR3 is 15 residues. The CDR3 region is CASSQDAAGRETQYF. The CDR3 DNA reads TGCGCCAGCAGCCAAGATGCGGCAGGGAGGGAGACCCAGTACTTC.

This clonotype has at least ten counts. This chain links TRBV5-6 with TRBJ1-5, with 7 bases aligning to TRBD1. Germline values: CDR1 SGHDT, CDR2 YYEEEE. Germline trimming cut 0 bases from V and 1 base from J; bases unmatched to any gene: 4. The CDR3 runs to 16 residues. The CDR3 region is CASSLAGTVSNQPQHF. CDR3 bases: TGTGCCAGCAGCTTGGCCGGGACAGTGAGCAATCAGCCCCAGCATTTT.

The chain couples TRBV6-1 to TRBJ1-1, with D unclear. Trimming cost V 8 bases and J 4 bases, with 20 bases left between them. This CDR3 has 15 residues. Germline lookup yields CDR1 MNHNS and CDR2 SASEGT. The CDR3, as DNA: TGTGCCAGCCGCGAACCGGGAGCCCCCTCCACTGAAGCTTTCTTT. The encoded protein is CASREPGAPSTEAFF.

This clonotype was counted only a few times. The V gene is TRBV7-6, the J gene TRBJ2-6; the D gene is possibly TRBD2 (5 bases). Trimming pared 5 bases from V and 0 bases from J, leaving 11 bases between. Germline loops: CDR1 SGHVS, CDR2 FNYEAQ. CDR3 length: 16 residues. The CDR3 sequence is CASSDGGSSGANVLTF. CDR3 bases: TGTGCCAGCAGCGACGGAGGTAGCTCTGGGGCCAACGTCCTGACTTTC.

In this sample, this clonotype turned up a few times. CDR3 nucleotide sequence: TGTGCCAGCAGCTCGAGACTAGCGGGGGGTTCCTACGAGCAGTACTTC. Translating gives CASSSRLAGGSYEQYF. The V gene is TRBV7-6, the J gene TRBJ2-7, with 13 nucleotides matching TRBD2. The CDR3 sequence is 16 residues long. V shed 4 bases and J 1 base; nucleotides not matched to a gene: 4. Germline V gene data show CDR1 as SGHVS and CDR2 as FNYEAQ.

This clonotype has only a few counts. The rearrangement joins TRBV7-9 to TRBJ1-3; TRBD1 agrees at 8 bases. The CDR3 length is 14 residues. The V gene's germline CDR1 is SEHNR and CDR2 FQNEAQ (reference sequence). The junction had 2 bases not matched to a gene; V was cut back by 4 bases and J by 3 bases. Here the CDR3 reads CASSSTGVGNTIYF. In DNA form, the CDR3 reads TGTGCCAGCAGCTCGACAGGGGTTGGAAACACCATATATTTT.

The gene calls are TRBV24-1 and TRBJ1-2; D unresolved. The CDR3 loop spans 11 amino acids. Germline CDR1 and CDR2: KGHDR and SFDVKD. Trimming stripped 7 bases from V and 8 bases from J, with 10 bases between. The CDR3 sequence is CATSDSRGYTF. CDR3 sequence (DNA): TGTGCCACCAGCGACTCCAGAGGCTACACCTTC.

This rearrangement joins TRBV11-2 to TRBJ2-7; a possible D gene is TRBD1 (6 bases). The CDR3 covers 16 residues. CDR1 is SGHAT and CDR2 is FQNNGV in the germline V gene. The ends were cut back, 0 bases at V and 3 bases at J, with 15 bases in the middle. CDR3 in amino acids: CASSLDWDNTLYEQYV. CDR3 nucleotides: TGTGCCAGCAGCTTAGATTGGGACAACACCCTCTACGAGCAGTACGTC.

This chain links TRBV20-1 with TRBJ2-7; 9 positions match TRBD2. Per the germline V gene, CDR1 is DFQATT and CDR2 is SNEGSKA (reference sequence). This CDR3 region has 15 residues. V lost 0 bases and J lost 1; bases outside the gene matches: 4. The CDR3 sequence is CSARDPRGGSYEQYF. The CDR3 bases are TGCAGTGCTAGAGATCCGCGGGGGGGGTCCTACGAGCAGTACTTC.

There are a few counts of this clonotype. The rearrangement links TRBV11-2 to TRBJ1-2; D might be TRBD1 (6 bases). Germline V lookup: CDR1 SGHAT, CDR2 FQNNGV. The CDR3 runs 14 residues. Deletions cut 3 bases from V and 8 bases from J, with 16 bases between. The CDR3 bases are TGTGCCAGCAGCTTCAGACCAGGGGATTACGGCTACACCTTC. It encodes CASSFRPGDYGYTF.

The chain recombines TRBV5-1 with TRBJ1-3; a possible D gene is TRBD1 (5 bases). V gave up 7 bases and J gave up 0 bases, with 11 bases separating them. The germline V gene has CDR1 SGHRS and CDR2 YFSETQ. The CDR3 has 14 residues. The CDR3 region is CASGDGDSGNTIYF. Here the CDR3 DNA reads TGCGCCAGCGGGGACGGCGACTCTGGAAACACCATATATTTT. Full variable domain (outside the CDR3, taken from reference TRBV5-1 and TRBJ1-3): KAGVTQTPRYLIKTRGQQVTLSCSPISGHRSVSWYQQTPGQGLQFLFEYFSETQRNKGNFPGRFSGRQFSNSRSEMNVSTLELGDSALYLCASGDGDSGNTIYFGEGSWLTVV.

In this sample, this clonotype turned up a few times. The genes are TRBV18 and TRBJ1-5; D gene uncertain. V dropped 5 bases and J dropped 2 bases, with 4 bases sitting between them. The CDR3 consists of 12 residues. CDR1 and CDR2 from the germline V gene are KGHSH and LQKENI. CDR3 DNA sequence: TGTGCCAGCTCAAAAGGCAATCAGCCCCAGCATTTT. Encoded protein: CASSKGNQPQHF.

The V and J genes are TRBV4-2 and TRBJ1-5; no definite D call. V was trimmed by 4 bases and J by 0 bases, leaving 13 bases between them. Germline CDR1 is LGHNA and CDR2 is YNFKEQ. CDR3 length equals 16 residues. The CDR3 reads CASSPSHSTSNQPQHF. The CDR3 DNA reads TGTGCCAGCAGCCCCTCTCACTCGACTAGCAATCAGCCCCAGCATTTT.

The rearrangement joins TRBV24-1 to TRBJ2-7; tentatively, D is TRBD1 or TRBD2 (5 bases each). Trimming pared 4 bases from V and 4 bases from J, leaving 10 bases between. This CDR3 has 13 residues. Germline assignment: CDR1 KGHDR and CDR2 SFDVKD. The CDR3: CATSEGDGYEQYF. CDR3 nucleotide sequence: TGTGCCACCAGTGAGGGGGACGGTTACGAGCAGTACTTC.

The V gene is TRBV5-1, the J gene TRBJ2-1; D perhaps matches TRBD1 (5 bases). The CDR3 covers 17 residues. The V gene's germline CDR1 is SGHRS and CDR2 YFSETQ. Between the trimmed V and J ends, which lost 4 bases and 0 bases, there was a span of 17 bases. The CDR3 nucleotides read TGCGCCAGCAGCGTCCAGCAGGGCCTTCGCTCCTACAATGAGCAGTTCTTC. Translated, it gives CASSVQQGLRSYNEQFF.

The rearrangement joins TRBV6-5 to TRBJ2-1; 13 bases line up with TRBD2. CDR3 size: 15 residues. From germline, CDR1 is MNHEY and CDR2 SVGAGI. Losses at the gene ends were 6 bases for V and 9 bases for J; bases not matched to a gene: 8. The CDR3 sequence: CASRPPGLAGIEQFF. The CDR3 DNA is TGTGCCAGCAGGCCCCCGGGACTAGCGGGGATTGAGCAGTTCTTC.

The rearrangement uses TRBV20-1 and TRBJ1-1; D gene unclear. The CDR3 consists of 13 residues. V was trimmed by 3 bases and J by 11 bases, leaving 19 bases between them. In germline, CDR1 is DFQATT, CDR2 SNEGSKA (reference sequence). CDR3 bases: TGCAGTGCTAGTGGGCAGCCACCTCCTCTGGCTTTCTTT. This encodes CSASGQPPPLAFF.

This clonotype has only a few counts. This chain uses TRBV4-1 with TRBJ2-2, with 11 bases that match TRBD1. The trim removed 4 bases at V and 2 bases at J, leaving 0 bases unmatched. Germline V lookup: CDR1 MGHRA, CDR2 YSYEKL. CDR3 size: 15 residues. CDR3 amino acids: CASSRTGGNTGELFF. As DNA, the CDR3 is TGCGCCAGCAGCCGGACAGGGGGCAACACCGGGGAGCTGTTTTTT.

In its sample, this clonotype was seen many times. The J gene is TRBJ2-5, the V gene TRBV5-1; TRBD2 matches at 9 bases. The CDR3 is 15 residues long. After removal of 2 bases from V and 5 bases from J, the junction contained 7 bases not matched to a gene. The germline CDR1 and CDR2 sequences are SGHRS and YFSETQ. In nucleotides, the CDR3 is TGCGCCAGCAGCTTCCTAGCGGGGAGCGAGGAGACCCAGTACTTC. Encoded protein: CASSFLAGSEETQYF.

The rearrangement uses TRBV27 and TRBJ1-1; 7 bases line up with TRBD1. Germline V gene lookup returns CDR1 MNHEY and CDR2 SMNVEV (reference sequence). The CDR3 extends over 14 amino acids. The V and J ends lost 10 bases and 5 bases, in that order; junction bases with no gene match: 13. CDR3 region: CATLQVGGRTEAFF. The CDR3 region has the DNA TGTGCCACCCTCCAGGTAGGGGGCAGGACTGAAGCTTTCTTT.

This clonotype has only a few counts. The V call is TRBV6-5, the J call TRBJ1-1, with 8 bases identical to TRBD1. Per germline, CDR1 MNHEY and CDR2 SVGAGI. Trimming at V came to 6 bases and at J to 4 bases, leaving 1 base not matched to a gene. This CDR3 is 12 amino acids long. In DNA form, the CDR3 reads TGTGCCAGCAGGGACAGGGCCACTGAAGCTTTCTTT. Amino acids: CASRDRATEAFF.

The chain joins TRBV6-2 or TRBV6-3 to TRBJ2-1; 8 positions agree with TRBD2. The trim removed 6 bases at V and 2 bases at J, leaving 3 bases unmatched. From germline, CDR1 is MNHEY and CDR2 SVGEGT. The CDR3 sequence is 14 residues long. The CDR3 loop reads CASRGGGTYNEQFF. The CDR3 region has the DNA TGTGCCAGCAGAGGCGGGGGGACCTACAATGAGCAGTTCTTC.

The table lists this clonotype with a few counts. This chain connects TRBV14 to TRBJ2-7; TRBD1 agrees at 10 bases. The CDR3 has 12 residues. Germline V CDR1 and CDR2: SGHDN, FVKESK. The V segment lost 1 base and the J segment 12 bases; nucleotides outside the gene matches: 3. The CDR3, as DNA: TGTGCCAGCAGCCAAGTGGGGACAGGGGTGTACTTC. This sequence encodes CASSQVGTGVYF.

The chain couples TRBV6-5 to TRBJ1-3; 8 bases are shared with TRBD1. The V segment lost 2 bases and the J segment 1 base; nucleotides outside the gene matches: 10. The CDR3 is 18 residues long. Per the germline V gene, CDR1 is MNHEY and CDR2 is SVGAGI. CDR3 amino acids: CASSYATSTGASGNTIYF. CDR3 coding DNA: TGTGCCAGCAGTTACGCGACCTCGACAGGGGCATCTGGAAACACCATATATTTT.

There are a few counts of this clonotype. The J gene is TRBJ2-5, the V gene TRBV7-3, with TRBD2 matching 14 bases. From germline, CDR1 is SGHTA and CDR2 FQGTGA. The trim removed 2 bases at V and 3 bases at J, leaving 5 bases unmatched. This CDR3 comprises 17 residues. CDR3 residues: CASSLGTSGGLEETQYF. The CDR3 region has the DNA TGTGCCAGCAGCTTAGGGACTAGCGGGGGCTTAGAAGAGACCCAGTACTTC.